The clone carrying this TCR beta chain showed up just a few times. Antigen: not known. The data are from a study of post-analysis software for immune sequencing data. Across the whole study: Relapsing-remitting, secondary progressive and progressive-relapsing multiple sclerosis were all included among the disease courses.

V lost 3 bases, J lost 4 bases, and 9 bases lay in between. The CDR3 is 13 residues long. The study, taken as a whole, reports: Pronounced co-clustering by F measure was evident among identically batched samples. Elevated frequency relative to controls characterized roughly five TRBV segments in patients, TRBV5-6, TRBV5-1 and TRBV20-1 among them.

Unique molecular identifiers were built into the TCR beta cDNA libraries. TCRdb re-called the PCR reads with MiXCR, one entry per CDR3 protein. The sample shows approximately 460,000 distinct CDR3 sequences, roughly 46% of them seen only once. This chain uses TRBV12-3 or TRBV12-4 with TRBJ1-1; no firm D call. The sequencing sample was made of blood. This TCR came from a girl aged 5 to 17 with multiple sclerosis. DNA of the CDR3: TGTGCCAGCAGTTTTACTAGGAGCACTGAAGCTTTCTTT. Its translation is CASSFTRSTEAFF.